The rows below give T cell receptor beta chains drawn from one sample of a study of cytomegalovirus exposure and HLA in healthy donors. Some clones are missing from TCRdb's copy, which holds only in-frame ones; the method was immunoSEQ multiplex PCR. The data show about 250,000 clones, 85% seen once. Material: PBMCs. These receptors originate from a girl aged 2-10 years in good health and CMV-seronegative. Both conserved end residues are part of each CDR3. D genes are given only for firm matches. Clone size is not always given. Where it is, it says once, few, many or a class for expanded clones.

CDR3nt: TGTGCTAGTGGCCACGGACAGGTAGGCACTGAAGCTTTCTTT; CDR3aa: CASGHGQVGTEAFF; j_gene: TRBJ1-1; v_gene: TRBV12-5; d_gene: TRBD1; abundance: few
CDR3nt: TGCGCCAGCAGCTTGAGAGGACTAGCGGGAGGGAATGAGCAGTTCTTC; CDR3aa: CASSLRGLAGGNEQFF; j_gene: TRBJ2-1; v_gene: TRBV5-1; d_gene: TRBD2; abundance: -
CDR3nt: TGCAGCGTTGAGTGGAACAGGGGGCGCGGAAAACTGTTTTTT; CDR3aa: CSVEWNRGRGKLFF; j_gene: TRBJ1-4; v_gene: TRBV29-1; d_gene: TRBD1; abundance: few
CDR3nt: TGTGCCAGCAGCTTCCAGGGGAGAAAGACCCAGTACTTC; CDR3aa: CASSFQGRKTQYF; j_gene: TRBJ2-5; v_gene: TRBV5-4; d_gene: -; abundance: -
CDR3nt: TGTGCCACCAGCAGAGAAAGGGGCTCCTACGAGCAGTACTTC; CDR3aa: CATSRERGSYEQYF; j_gene: TRBJ2-7; v_gene: TRBV15; d_gene: -; abundance: -
CDR3nt: TGTGCCAGCAGCTTTGGGGGGACCCCCGGGGGGGAGCAGTTCTTC; CDR3aa: CASSFGGTPGGEQFF; j_gene: TRBJ2-1; v_gene: TRBV5-6; d_gene: TRBD2; abundance: few
CDR3nt: TGTGCCAGCAGTGCTCAGGGGAAAAACACTGAAGCTTTCTTT; CDR3aa: CASSAQGKNTEAFF; j_gene: TRBJ1-1; v_gene: TRBV25-1; d_gene: -; abundance: -
CDR3nt: TGTGCCAGCAGCGTAGGACAGGGAAGAAATCAGCCCCAGCATTTT; CDR3aa: CASSVGQGRNQPQHF; j_gene: TRBJ1-5; v_gene: TRBV9; d_gene: TRBD1; abundance: -
CDR3nt: TGTGCCAGCAGCTTGCCCGGGACAGGGGAAGATACGCAGTATTTT; CDR3aa: CASSLPGTGEDTQYF; j_gene: TRBJ2-3; v_gene: TRBV5-4; d_gene: TRBD1; abundance: -
CDR3nt: TGTGCCAGTAGTATAGGAAGAGGGACCTACGAGCAGTACTTC; CDR3aa: CASSIGRGTYEQYF; j_gene: TRBJ2-7; v_gene: TRBV19; d_gene: -; abundance: once
CDR3nt: TGTGCCATCAGCCTAGACCGAGGGACTGAAGCTTTCTTT; CDR3aa: CAISLDRGTEAFF; j_gene: TRBJ1-1; v_gene: TRBV10-3; d_gene: -; abundance: few
CDR3nt: TGTGCCAGCAGCCGCACGGACAGGGATTTCGCAACTAATGAAAAACTGTTTTTT; CDR3aa: CASSRTDRDFATNEKLFF; j_gene: TRBJ1-4; v_gene: TRBV7-9; d_gene: TRBD1; abundance: -
CDR3nt: TGTGCCAGCAGCGGCCCGGGACAGGCTACATACGAGCAGTACTTC; CDR3aa: CASSGPGQATYEQYF; j_gene: TRBJ2-7; v_gene: TRBV7-9; d_gene: TRBD1; abundance: -
CDR3nt: TGTGCCAGCACCCTGGACAGAAATGGCTACACCTTC; CDR3aa: CASTLDRNGYTF; j_gene: TRBJ1-2; v_gene: TRBV6-6; d_gene: -; abundance: -
CDR3nt: TGCGCCAGCAGCTTGGCTAGCGGGAACTACGAGCAGTACTTC; CDR3aa: CASSLASGNYEQYF; j_gene: TRBJ2-7; v_gene: TRBV5-1; d_gene: TRBD2; abundance: -
CDR3nt: TGTGCCAGCAGTTACCCTGGACAGATACAAGCTTTCTTT; CDR3aa: CASSYPGQIQAFF; j_gene: TRBJ1-1; v_gene: TRBV6-5; d_gene: -; abundance: -
CDR3nt: TGTGCCAGCACCCTGACAGGGCAGCTCTATGGCTACACCTTC; CDR3aa: CASTLTGQLYGYTF; j_gene: TRBJ1-2; v_gene: TRBV2; d_gene: TRBD1; abundance: -
CDR3nt: TGTGCCAGCAGTACCATCGGACAGAGCTATGGCTACACCTTC; CDR3aa: CASSTIGQSYGYTF; j_gene: TRBJ1-2; v_gene: TRBV27; d_gene: -; abundance: -
CDR3nt: TGTGCCAGCAACGCGGATCAGGGGTCCTACAATGAGCAGTTCTTC; CDR3aa: CASNADQGSYNEQFF; j_gene: TRBJ2-1; v_gene: TRBV6-5; d_gene: -; abundance: -
CDR3nt: TGTGCCAGCAGTGTAACAGGGGCTAATTCACCCCTCCACTTT; CDR3aa: CASSVTGANSPLHF; j_gene: TRBJ1-6; v_gene: TRBV2; d_gene: TRBD1; abundance: -
CDR3nt: TGTGCCAGCAGTCGTAGAGGAGCTAGCACAGATACGCAGTATTTT; CDR3aa: CASSRRGASTDTQYF; j_gene: TRBJ2-3; v_gene: TRBV13; d_gene: -; abundance: -
CDR3nt: TGTGCCAGCAATAGCGACAGGGGCACAGATACGCAGTATTTT; CDR3aa: CASNSDRGTDTQYF; j_gene: TRBJ2-3; v_gene: TRBV6-6; d_gene: TRBD1; abundance: -
CDR3nt: TGTGCCAGCAGCGGAGGCCGGGACTCCCAAGAGACCCAGTACTTC; CDR3aa: CASSGGRDSQETQYF; j_gene: TRBJ2-5; v_gene: TRBV2; d_gene: -; abundance: once
CDR3nt: TGTGCCAGCAGTACGACTCCGTCGGGGCAGTACTTC; CDR3aa: CASSTTPSGQYF; j_gene: TRBJ2-7; v_gene: TRBV28; d_gene: -; abundance: once
CDR3nt: TGTGCCCCCCCCAGCGGGGATAGCAATCAGCCCCAGCATTTT; CDR3aa: CAPPSGDSNQPQHF; j_gene: TRBJ1-5; v_gene: TRBV6-1; d_gene: -; abundance: once
CDR3nt: TGCGCCAGCAGCTTGGATGGAGGCGGGGGGGCCATTGGCACAGATACGCAGTATTTT; CDR3aa: CASSLDGGGGAIGTDTQYF; j_gene: TRBJ2-3; v_gene: TRBV5-1; d_gene: TRBD2; abundance: once
CDR3nt: TGCGCCAGCAGCCAAGATTGGTCAGGGGTGTCCTACGAGCAGTACTTC; CDR3aa: CASSQDWSGVSYEQYF; j_gene: TRBJ2-7; v_gene: TRBV4-1; d_gene: -; abundance: -
CDR3nt: TGTGCCAGCAGCCGGGACAGCGTCTCTGGGGCCAACGTCCTGACTTTC; CDR3aa: CASSRDSVSGANVLTF; j_gene: TRBJ2-6; v_gene: TRBV7-3; d_gene: TRBD1; abundance: -
CDR3nt: TGTGCCAGCAGCGTAGCTGAGGCAGCCAATTCACCCCTCCACTTT; CDR3aa: CASSVAEAANSPLHF; j_gene: TRBJ1-6; v_gene: TRBV9; d_gene: -; abundance: -
CDR3nt: TGTGCCAGCAGCGAAGGACAGAACTATGGCTACACCTTC; CDR3aa: CASSEGQNYGYTF; j_gene: TRBJ1-2; v_gene: TRBV7-2; d_gene: -; abundance: -
CDR3nt: TGTGCCAGCAGCTACCGGTCACAGTACTATGGCTACACCTTC; CDR3aa: CASSYRSQYYGYTF; j_gene: TRBJ1-2; v_gene: TRBV27; d_gene: -; abundance: -
CDR3nt: TGTGCCAGCAGTCTGACTAGCGGGGGGGAGACCCAGTACTTC; CDR3aa: CASSLTSGGETQYF; j_gene: TRBJ2-5; v_gene: TRBV6-5; d_gene: TRBD2; abundance: -
CDR3nt: TGTGCCAGCAGCGCAGGGGGCGGCTACACCTTC; CDR3aa: CASSAGGGYTF; j_gene: TRBJ1-2; v_gene: TRBV7-9; d_gene: TRBD1; abundance: -
CDR3nt: TGTGCCAGCAGCGCATCCGGGACTCGATACGAGCAGTACTTC; CDR3aa: CASSASGTRYEQYF; j_gene: TRBJ2-7; v_gene: TRBV7-9; d_gene: -; abundance: few
CDR3nt: TGTGCCAGCAGTCGACTATGGACAGGCCTCATGAACACTGAAGCTTTCTTT; CDR3aa: CASSRLWTGLMNTEAFF; j_gene: TRBJ1-1; v_gene: TRBV11-2; d_gene: TRBD1; abundance: once
CDR3nt: TGCGCCAGCCATAGTACCTCTCAAGCGGGGCGAAGCTCCTACGAGCAGTACTTC; CDR3aa: CASHSTSQAGRSSYEQYF; j_gene: TRBJ2-7; v_gene: TRBV5-1; d_gene: TRBD2; abundance: -
CDR3nt: TGTGCCTCCGGGGGTAACGGGGAGCGGAATGAGCAGTTCTTC; CDR3aa: CASGGNGERNEQFF; j_gene: TRBJ2-1; v_gene: TRBV10-3; d_gene: -; abundance: -
CDR3nt: TGTGCCAGCAGCCAGGCTATTACAGGGCTTGAAGCTTTCTTT; CDR3aa: CASSQAITGLEAFF; j_gene: TRBJ1-1; v_gene: TRBV4-2; d_gene: -; abundance: -
CDR3nt: TGCAGCGTGCCTAGGACAGGCTTAGGAGAGACCCAGTACTTC; CDR3aa: CSVPRTGLGETQYF; j_gene: TRBJ2-5; v_gene: TRBV29-1; d_gene: TRBD1; abundance: -
CDR3nt: TGTGCCAGCAGTCCCACTCGACAGGGGAGCTCTGGAAACACCATATATTTT; CDR3aa: CASSPTRQGSSGNTIYF; j_gene: TRBJ1-3; v_gene: TRBV27; d_gene: TRBD1; abundance: -
CDR3nt: TGTGCCAGCAGATCAGACAGGCTCAATCGCTACGAGCAGTACTTC; CDR3aa: CASRSDRLNRYEQYF; j_gene: TRBJ2-7; v_gene: TRBV6-6; d_gene: -; abundance: -
CDR3nt: TGTGCCAGCAGTTACTTGGGCGTTCGGGGGGCTCAGCCCCAGCATTTT; CDR3aa: CASSYLGVRGAQPQHF; j_gene: TRBJ1-5; v_gene: TRBV6-5; d_gene: -; abundance: few
CDR3nt: TGTGCCAGCAGTTGGACCGCGGAGGGCCGGATGTGGGAGACCCAGTACTTC; CDR3aa: CASSWTAEGRMWETQYF; j_gene: TRBJ2-5; v_gene: TRBV2; d_gene: -; abundance: -
CDR3nt: TGTGCCTGGGGGACAGGGTTGAACACTGAAGCTTTCTTT; CDR3aa: CAWGTGLNTEAFF; j_gene: TRBJ1-1; v_gene: TRBV30; d_gene: TRBD1; abundance: few
CDR3nt: TGCGCCAGCAGCTTAATAAGTGGGCCGAGCACAGATACGCAGTATTTT; CDR3aa: CASSLISGPSTDTQYF; j_gene: TRBJ2-3; v_gene: TRBV5-1; d_gene: -; abundance: -
CDR3nt: TGTGCCAGCAGTGAATTGGCGGGGGAGACCCAGTACTTC; CDR3aa: CASSELAGETQYF; j_gene: TRBJ2-5; v_gene: TRBV6-1; d_gene: -; abundance: -
CDR3nt: TGTGTCAGAAGCAGCGATGAATCCTCCTACAATCAGCCCCAGCATTTT; CDR3aa: CVRSSDESSYNQPQHF; j_gene: TRBJ1-5; v_gene: TRBV7-5; d_gene: -; abundance: -
CDR3nt: TGTGCCAGCAGCTTAAACGGAGAGACCCAGTACTTC; CDR3aa: CASSLNGETQYF; j_gene: TRBJ2-5; v_gene: TRBV7-3; d_gene: -; abundance: -
CDR3nt: TGCGCCAGCAGCCAAGAAGGGACTACATCCTACGAGCAGTACTTC; CDR3aa: CASSQEGTTSYEQYF; j_gene: TRBJ2-7; v_gene: TRBV4-1; d_gene: TRBD2; abundance: -
CDR3nt: TGTGCCAGTAGTCCTACAGGGGGAGTTGGGTCACCCCTCCACTTT; CDR3aa: CASSPTGGVGSPLHF; j_gene: TRBJ1-6; v_gene: TRBV19; d_gene: TRBD1; abundance: once
CDR3nt: TGTGCCAGTAGTATAGGTTACAGGGCTGATGGCTACACCTTC; CDR3aa: CASSIGYRADGYTF; j_gene: TRBJ1-2; v_gene: TRBV19; d_gene: -; abundance: -
CDR3nt: TGTGCCAGCAAATGGGTACAGGGCTATGGCTACACCTTC; CDR3aa: CASKWVQGYGYTF; j_gene: TRBJ1-2; v_gene: TRBV28; d_gene: -; abundance: few
CDR3nt: TGTGCCAGCGGGCAGGGACAGGGGGTCTATGGCTACACCTTC; CDR3aa: CASGQGQGVYGYTF; j_gene: TRBJ1-2; v_gene: TRBV27; d_gene: TRBD1; abundance: -
CDR3nt: TGTGCCAGCAGTGAATGGGAGGGACTAGCGGGAAACTACGAGCAGTACTTC; CDR3aa: CASSEWEGLAGNYEQYF; j_gene: TRBJ2-7; v_gene: TRBV2; d_gene: TRBD2; abundance: -
CDR3nt: TGCAGCGTTGGGGGACAGGGTTATGGCTACACCTTC; CDR3aa: CSVGGQGYGYTF; j_gene: TRBJ1-2; v_gene: TRBV29-1; d_gene: TRBD1; abundance: -
CDR3nt: TGTGCCAGCAGTGCCTTTAGCTCCAACTACGAGCAGTACTTC; CDR3aa: CASSAFSSNYEQYF; j_gene: TRBJ2-7; v_gene: TRBV6-5; d_gene: -; abundance: -
CDR3nt: TGTGCCAGCAGAGAAGGACAGAACACTGAAGCTTTCTTT; CDR3aa: CASREGQNTEAFF; j_gene: TRBJ1-1; v_gene: TRBV6-6; d_gene: -; abundance: -
CDR3nt: TGTGCCAGCAGTCCCGCGGGACAGTCCTACGAGCAGTACTTC; CDR3aa: CASSPAGQSYEQYF; j_gene: TRBJ2-7; v_gene: TRBV27; d_gene: -; abundance: -
CDR3nt: TGTGCCAGCAGCTTAGGACTAGCGGGGGGGAACACCGGGGAGCTGTTTTTT; CDR3aa: CASSLGLAGGNTGELFF; j_gene: TRBJ2-2; v_gene: TRBV11-2; d_gene: TRBD2; abundance: -